What follows are 17 T cell receptor beta chains derived from one specimen sequenced in a study of beta chain features in type 1 diabetes. No antigen has been assigned to these receptors. The whole isolated RNA underwent reverse transcription, so sequencing captured expressed TCRB transcripts. Sequenced by immunoSEQ multiplex PCR; TCRdb stores in-frame clones only, minus some. The sample has more than 15,000 clones; roughly three quarters are singletons. General study points: Among all four CD4+ subsets, Type 1 diabetes patients had TCRB CDR3s that were moderately but significantly shorter.

Sequenced: stem cell memory CD4+ T cells from blood. The source of these receptors is a man aged 25 to 45 with type 1 diabetes.

Only a few counts were recorded for this clone. This chain connects TRBV7-2 to TRBJ2-3; a weak D match, TRBD2 (5 bases). CDR1 is SGHTA and CDR2 is FQGNSA in the germline V gene. Trimming cost V 0 bases and J 2 bases, with 18 bases left between them. This CDR3 spans 18 amino acids. The DNA for the CDR3 is TGTGCCAGCAGCTTAGCGCGGGCGACGGGTATGGCCACAGATACGCAGTATTTT. Its protein product is CASSLARATGMATDTQYF.

V is TRBV2 and J is TRBJ1-1, with 9 positions matching TRBD1. The CDR3 consists of 14 residues. CDR1 is SNHLY and CDR2 is FYNNEI in the germline V gene. V lost 7 bases, J lost 6 bases, and 9 bases stayed unmatched. This CDR3 is CASNPQGADSEAFF. The CDR3 DNA follows: TGTGCCAGCAACCCACAGGGGGCGGACTCTGAAGCTTTCTTT. Supplemented by reference TRBV2 and TRBJ1-1, the full variable domain reads EPEVTQTPSHQVTQMGQEVILRCVPISNHLYFYWYRQILGQKVEFLVSFYNNEISEKSEIFDDQFSVERPDGSNFTLKIRSTKLEDSAMYFCASNPQGADSEAFFGQGTRLTVV.

This clone showed up just a few times. V and J are TRBV28 and TRBJ1-2; 9 positions agree with TRBD1. The CDR3 spans 17 residues. The V gene end was trimmed by 3 bases and the J gene end by 6 bases; junction bases not matched to a gene: 14. Germline CDR1 MDHEN, CDR2 SYDVKM. The CDR3 coding sequence is TGTGCCAGCAGTTTGCCAGGGGAACGGACAGGGGAGGATGGCTACACCTTC. Amino acid sequence: CASSLPGERTGEDGYTF.

A few counts support this clone. The V call is TRBV4-1, the J call TRBJ2-5, with D unclear. The J call is uncertain, as TRBJ2-7 better fits the DNA end. The CDR3 has 15 amino acids. CDR1 is MGHRA and CDR2 is YSYEKL in the germline V gene. This CDR3 is CASSHPGSPVYEQYF. The CDR3 DNA reads TGCGCCAGCAGCCATCCCGGGTCCCCGGTCTACGAGCAGTACTTC.

This clone came up a few times. The chain uses TRBV28 and TRBJ2-6; D not resolved. V lost 4 bases and J 4 bases, leaving 5 bases between the germline ends. CDR3 length: 13 residues. The germline V gene encodes CDR1 MDHEN and CDR2 SYDVKM. CDR3: CASSSVGANVLTF. The CDR3 coding sequence is TGTGCCAGCAGTTCAGTCGGGGCCAACGTCCTGACTTTC.

CDR3: CASSFGLAGGTDTQYF. CDR3 nucleotide sequence: TGTGCCAGCAGCTTCGGACTAGCGGGAGGAACAGATACGCAGTATTTT. The J gene is TRBJ2-3, the V gene TRBV2; 14 bases are a match to TRBD2. Germline CDR1 SNHLY, CDR2 FYNNEI. J lost 3 bases, V lost 6 bases, and 5 bases had no gene match. The CDR3 contains 16 residues.

Written as DNA, the CDR3 is TGTGCCAGCACGCAACTGGATACGCAGTATTTT. Amino acids: CASTQLDTQYF. The V call is TRBV7-9, the J call TRBJ2-3; D is unclear. Trimming removed 7 bases from V and 6 bases from J, with 8 bases in between. CDR1 is SEHNR and CDR2 is FQNEAQ in the germline V gene (reference sequence). CDR3 length: 11 residues.

This chain joins TRBV28 and TRBJ2-7; 9 nucleotides align to TRBD1. This CDR3 has 15 residues. Germline CDR1 reads MDHEN; CDR2 reads SYDVKM. The V segment lost 4 bases and the J segment 1 base; nucleotides outside the gene matches: 5. CDR3 protein: CASSSWTGVSYEQYF. CDR3 coding DNA: TGTGCCAGCAGTTCCTGGACAGGGGTGTCCTACGAGCAGTACTTC.

The chain joins TRBV7-8 to TRBJ2-7, with TRBD1 matching over 10 bases. The V gene's germline CDR1 is SGHVS and CDR2 FQNEAQ. Losses at the gene ends were 5 bases for V and 6 bases for J; bases not matched to a gene: 13. This CDR3 region has 16 residues. The CDR3 spells CASSGKTGGQGTEQYF. The CDR3 bases are TGTGCCAGCAGCGGTAAAACGGGGGGACAGGGGACCGAGCAGTACTTC.

As concerns this clone: A junction boundary mismatches the germline segment, possibly from a read error. This chain connects TRBV5-1 to TRBJ1-6; 7 bases map to TRBD1. This CDR3 region has 13 residues. Germline CDR1 reads SGHRS; CDR2 reads YFSETQ. CDR3 in DNA: TGCGCCAGCAGCTCCGCAGGGGGTTCATCCCTCCACTTT. Its translation is CASSSAGGSSLHF.

The chain combines TRBV5-1 with TRBJ2-1; no definite D call. Trimming took 0 bases from V and 15 from J, leaving 13 bases between them. The CDR3 loop spans 12 amino acids. Germline V gene sequence: CDR1 SGHRS, CDR2 YFSETQ. The CDR3 sequence is CASSLDKAEVFF. CDR3 nucleotide sequence: TGCGCCAGCAGCTTGGACAAGGCGGAAGTGTTCTTC.

This clone was detected only a few times. The CDR3 spells CAITAGQGQGGYTF. CDR3 nucleotide sequence: TGTGCCATCACGGCGGGACAGGGTCAAGGTGGCTACACCTTC. The V gene is TRBV10-3, the J gene TRBJ1-2, with TRBD1 matching over 9 bases. Losses at the gene ends were 7 bases for V and 7 bases for J; bases not matched to a gene: 10. Germline loops: CDR1 ENHRY, CDR2 SYGVKD. The length of the CDR3 is 14 residues.

The gene calls are TRBV2 and TRBJ1-1; the D gene is possibly TRBD1 (5 bases). The CDR3 runs to 13 residues. Between the trimmed V and J ends, which lost 5 bases and 1 base, there was a span of 8 bases. CDR1 SNHLY and CDR2 FYNNEI come from the germline V gene. In nucleotides, the CDR3 is TGTGCCAGCAGTAGCCAGGGGAACACTGAAGCTTTCTTT. This translates into CASSSQGNTEAFF.

V usage is TRBV5-6 and J usage is TRBJ2-5, with D possibly matching TRBD1 (6 bases). This CDR3 has 14 amino acids. V gave up 4 bases and J gave up 5 bases, with 15 bases separating them. Per germline, CDR1 SGHDT and CDR2 YYEEEE. The CDR3 sequence: CASSLVGGRETQYF. CDR3 in DNA: TGTGCCAGCAGCCTTGTAGGGGGTAGGGAGACCCAGTACTTC.

This clone was seen once. The gene calls are TRBV7-2 and TRBJ2-3; no reliable D call. V was clipped by 3 bases and J by 6 bases, with 4 bases between them. The CDR3 spans 11 residues. Germline CDR1 is SGHTA and CDR2 is FQGNSA. The CDR3 reads CASSFEDTQYF. The CDR3 nucleotides read TGTGCCAGCAGCTTTGAGGATACGCAGTATTTT.

The CDR3 DNA sequence: TGTGCCAGCAGTCCCGACAGGGGGCACACCGGGGAGCTGTTTTTT. Translation: CASSPDRGHTGELFF. V gene TRBV6-5 combines with J gene TRBJ2-2, with 10 positions matching TRBD1. The V and J ends lost 5 bases and 3 bases, in that order; junction bases with no gene match: 3. The CDR3 runs to 15 residues. In germline, CDR1 is MNHEY, CDR2 SVGAGI.

This clone was detected once. CDR3 protein: CASRRRGGSDNSPLHF. The CDR3 DNA reads as TGTGCCAGCAGGAGGAGAGGCGGGTCTGATAATTCACCCCTCCACTTT. This chain uses TRBV25-1 with TRBJ1-6; no definite D call. The V gene lost 6 bases and the J gene lost 5 bases, with 17 bases spanning the gap. This CDR3 has 16 residues. Per the germline V gene, CDR1 is MGHDK and CDR2 is SYGVNS. The complete variable domain, with remaining parts taken from reference TRBV25-1 and TRBJ1-6, reads EADIYQTPRYLVIGTGKKITLECSQTMGHDKMYWYQQDPGMELHLIHYSYGVNSTEKGDLSSESTVSRIRTEHFPLTLESARPSHTSQYLCASRRRGGSDNSPLHFGNGTRLTVT.